The T cell receptor beta chain under discussion was sequenced for a study of T cell responses to AZD1222 COVID-19 vaccine. Study-wide results and limits: The donor cohort was predominantly white British with a female majority, and clonal diversity may have been underestimated.

The CDR3 covers 14 residues. V shed 2 bases and J shed 1 base, with 11 bases lying between them. Germline lookup yields CDR1 GTSNPN and CDR2 SVGIG (reference sequence). Comment on this clone: Its antigen is not identified.

Assay: immunoSEQ multiplex PCR; the TCRdb copy retains only in-frame clones and omits some. Of 92,000 or so clones detected, roughly nine tenths appear once; the ten largest clones hold about 1.5%. Sequencing was performed on peripheral blood, taken on day 0 of AZD1222 vaccination. The clonotype was recovered from an adult in good health. The V call is TRBV30, the J call TRBJ1-2, with D uncertain. CDR3 sequence (DNA): TGTGCCTGGAGTCGGATAGGGAATAACTATGGCTACACCTTC. Protein product: CAWSRIGNNYGYTF.